This T cell receptor (beta chain) was sequenced for a study of T cells in Graves' hyperthyroidism and ophthalmopathy. This clonotype was detected only a few times. RNA transcripts yielded amplified TCR beta CDR3 regions. TCR CDR3 regions were first amplified by RT-PCR with HTBI primers. TCRdb recomputed calls from the multiplex PCR reads with MiXCR, one row per CDR3 protein. The data contain under 700,000 distinct CDR3 sequences, approximately 16% of them singletons. The CDR3 loop spans 15 amino acids. V lost 6 bases, J lost 9 bases, and 14 bases stayed unmatched. CDR1 is SQVTM and CDR2 is ANQGSEA in the germline V gene.

This TCR was recovered from a woman aged 18-29 years with Graves' hyperthyroidism. The rearrangement uses TRBV29-1 and TRBJ2-1; 10 positions agree with TRBD2. The sample comprised blood. The DNA of the CDR3 is TGCAGCGTCGGGTTGGGGCCTAGCGGGGGCGGTGAGCAGTTCTTC. As protein: CSVGLGPSGGGEQFF.